One and the same sample provided the 26 T cell receptor beta chains below, sequenced in a study of neurological immune-mediated disorders (dated by TCRdb to between 2018 and 2021). The meaning of the sample's time point label: longitudinal time-point 2. Library creation used 5' RACE. These reads were obtained on an Illumina HiSeq 2500. TCRdb itself trimmed the public reads at Q25 with fastp, ran MiXCR and retained productive beta chains. CDR3 protein duplicates are merged, each entry listing the most common genes and DNA. The table for this sample lists roughly 98,000 distinct CDR3 sequences; around 14% of them were counted only once. The ten largest clones add up to 5% of the sample. The specimen sequenced was PBMCs. The origin of the receptors is a female donor with HTLV-1-associated myelopathy (HAM/TSP).

There are many counts of this clonotype. This CDR3 reads CASYTGRQRRGLEQYF. CDR3 coding DNA: TGTGCCAGCTACACAGGCCGACAGCGACGCGGATTGGAGCAGTACTTC. V is TRBV25-1 and J is TRBJ2-7, with D possibly being TRBD1 (5 bases). This CDR3 spans 16 amino acids. V lost 8 bases to trimming and J lost 7 bases, with 27 bases between them. Looked up from germline, CDR1 is MGHDK and CDR2 is SYGVNS.

This clonotype was seen at least ten times. This rearrangement joins TRBV28 to TRBJ2-3, with D uncertain. Germline V CDR1 and CDR2: MDHEN, SYDVKM. V was clipped by 2 bases and J by 7 bases, with 1 base between them. CDR3 length equals 10 residues. Here the CDR3 reads CASSLNTQYF. The CDR3 DNA sequence: TGTGCCAGCAGTTTAAATACGCAGTATTTT.

Concerning this clonotype: A read error is possible here, since a much larger clone lies one base away. The chain employs TRBV6-6 and TRBJ2-5; tentative D call: TRBD1 (5 bases). This CDR3 has 11 residues. Germline V lookup: CDR1 MNHNY, CDR2 SVGAGI (reference sequence). The CDR3 protein is CVSSDRETQYF. CDR3 nucleotide sequence: TGTGTCAGCAGCGACAGAGAGACCCAGTACTTC.

At least ten counts were recorded for this clonotype. V is TRBV9 and J is TRBJ1-1; tentative D call: TRBD1 (5 bases). Looked up from germline, CDR1 is SGDLS and CDR2 is YYNGEE. This CDR3 has 16 residues. The ends were cut back, 0 bases at V and 3 bases at J, with 15 bases in the middle. In DNA form, the CDR3 reads TGTGCCAGCAGCGTAGCTGGAAAGGGGAGAGACACTGAAGCTTTCTTT. Translation: CASSVAGKGRDTEAFF.

This clonotype was seen repeatedly, ten times or more. This chain uses TRBV20-1 with TRBJ1-2, with D possibly being TRBD1 (6 bases). CDR1 is DFQATT, CDR2 SNEGSKA, per germline (reference sequence). V was clipped by 6 bases and J by 6 bases, with 17 bases between them. The length of the CDR3 is 13 residues. CDR3 nucleotides: TGCAGTGCACAGACAGCACCAGGGGATGGCTACACCTTC. It yields the protein CSAQTAPGDGYTF.

This clonotype was seen at least ten times. The genes are TRBV29-1 and TRBJ2-7; D remains unclear. V dropped 6 bases and J dropped 2 bases, with 11 bases sitting between them. There are 12 residues in the CDR3. The germline V gene has CDR1 SQVTM and CDR2 ANQGSEA. This CDR3 reads CSVRHSTYEQYF. The CDR3 region has the DNA TGCAGCGTGAGACATTCTACCTACGAGCAGTACTTC.

This clonotype has at least ten counts. This chain uses TRBV11-2 with TRBJ1-1; D gene unclear. From germline, CDR1 is SGHAT and CDR2 FQNNGV. This CDR3 is built from 15 residues. Trimming took 5 bases from V and 1 from J, leaving 14 bases between them. The CDR3 reads CASSPEGRRNTEAFF. The CDR3 DNA sequence: TGTGCCAGCAGCCCGGAGGGCAGGAGGAACACTGAAGCTTTCTTT.

This clonotype was counted many times. Written as DNA, the CDR3 is TGCAGTGCTAAAGGACAGATCAATCAGCCCCAGCATTTT. Amino acid sequence: CSAKGQINQPQHF. The chain combines TRBV20-1 with TRBJ1-5; the D gene is possibly TRBD1 (6 bases). V was shortened by 4 bases and J by 3 bases, with 10 bases between the two germline ends. The CDR3 totals 13 residues. Looked up from germline, CDR1 is DFQATT and CDR2 is SNEGSKA (reference sequence).

This clonotype occurred a few times. With a much larger clone just one base away, this may be a read error. This likely comes from a read error, as the CDR3 has no conserved phenylalanine or tryptophan at its end. This sequence joins TRBV4-1 and TRBJ2-4; no definite D call. V gave up 0 bases and J gave up 1 base, with 4 bases separating them. Per germline, CDR1 MGHRA and CDR2 YSYEKL. The CDR3 spans 14 residues. Here the CDR3 reads CASSQDIAKNIQYL. The CDR3 DNA is TGCGCCAGCAGCCAAGATATCGCCAAAAACATTCAGTACTTA.

This clonotype was observed many times. The chain is built from TRBV24-1 and TRBJ2-7; 8 nucleotides match TRBD2. The CDR3 runs to 13 residues. V lost 6 bases to trimming and J lost 7 bases; unmatched junction nucleotides: 7. CDR1 is KGHDR, CDR2 SFDVKD, per germline. CDR3 bases: TGTGCCACCAGTCAAAGCGGGGGAAGAGAGCAGTACTTC. Translation gives CATSQSGGREQYF.

This clonotype was observed many times. The V and J genes are TRBV4-1 and TRBJ2-2; D might be TRBD1 (5 bases). Germline loops: CDR1 MGHRA, CDR2 YSYEKL. Trimming left V 4 bases short and J 6 bases short, with 15 bases between. The CDR3 spans 15 residues. CDR3 loop: CASSPRQLGPGELFF. CDR3 nucleotide sequence: TGCGCCAGCAGCCCGCGACAGTTGGGCCCCGGGGAGCTGTTTTTT.

In this sample, this clonotype turned up many times. The chain employs TRBV5-1 and TRBJ2-7; 10 nucleotides line up with TRBD2. Germline assignment: CDR1 SGHRS and CDR2 YFSETQ. The CDR3 covers 15 residues. The J segment lost 0 bases and the V segment lost 1 base, leaving 1 base of the junction unmatched. CDR3 sequence reads: CASSLTSGDSYEQYF. As DNA, the CDR3 is TGCGCCAGCAGCTTGACTAGCGGGGACTCCTACGAGCAGTACTTC.

This clonotype was counted at least ten times. The chain couples TRBV20-1 to TRBJ2-1, with a weak D call TRBD2 (6 bases). V was clipped by 6 bases and J by 4 bases, with 22 bases between them. The CDR3 extends over 16 amino acids. From germline, CDR1 is DFQATT and CDR2 SNEGSKA (reference sequence). In DNA, the CDR3 is TGCAGTGCCACTAGGGATATGGCGGGGAGGTACAATGAGCAGTTCTTC. It codes for CSATRDMAGRYNEQFF.

This clonotype appeared a few times. This may stem from a read error, because a much larger clone lies one nucleotide away. The chain couples TRBV5-1 to TRBJ2-2; 7 nucleotides align to TRBD2. Germline V gene sequence: CDR1 SGHRS, CDR2 YFSETQ. CDR3 length: 16 residues. CDR3 protein: CASQASPAGNTAELFF. Here the CDR3 DNA reads TGCGCCAGCCAAGCTTCCCCAGCGGGGAACACCGCGGAGCTGTTTTTT.

This clonotype came up many times. This chain links TRBV28 with TRBJ2-6; D might be TRBD1 or TRBD2, each matching 7 bases. Germline lookup yields CDR1 MDHEN and CDR2 SYDVKM. This CDR3 has 15 amino acids. Trimming pared 8 bases from V and 2 bases from J, leaving 13 bases between. The CDR3 sequence: CASGTTGAGANVLTF. In nucleotides, the CDR3 is TGTGCCAGCGGGACTACAGGGGCTGGGGCCAACGTCCTGACTTTC.

In its sample, this clonotype was seen a few times. The CDR3 nucleotides are TGCGCCAGCAGCCCCGGACAGGGAACGAACACCGGGGAGCTGTTTTTT. It encodes CASSPGQGTNTGELFF. The chain uses TRBV5-1 and TRBJ2-2, with TRBD1 identical over 8 bases. Germline CDR1 SGHRS, CDR2 YFSETQ. The CDR3 contains 16 residues. The V gene end was trimmed by 4 bases and the J gene end by 0 bases; junction bases not matched to a gene: 5. Together with reference TRBV5-1 and TRBJ2-2, the CDR3 gives the full variable domain: KAGVTQTPRYLIKTRGQQVTLSCSPISGHRSVSWYQQTPGQGLQFLFEYFSETQRNKGNFPGRFSGRQFSNSRSEMNVSTLELGDSALYLCASSPGQGTNTGELFFGEGSRLTVL.

This clonotype was detected ten times or more. This chain links TRBV7-2 with TRBJ2-1; 8 nucleotides align to TRBD2. Losses at the gene ends were 4 bases for V and 4 bases for J; bases not matched to a gene: 12. The CDR3 is 17 residues long. The germline V gene encodes CDR1 SGHTA and CDR2 FQGNSA. The CDR3 reads CASSSRRVAGPYNEQFF. The CDR3 DNA reads TGTGCCAGCAGCTCCCGGCGGGTAGCGGGACCGTACAATGAGCAGTTCTTC.

Regarding this clonotype: A read error may be the cause here, since a much bigger clone is one base away. The chain has TRBV6-5 and TRBJ2-1; a weak D match, TRBD2 (6 bases). Germline-derived CDR1 and CDR2 are MNHEY and SVGAGI. V lost 11 bases to trimming and J lost 9 bases, with 23 bases between them. This CDR3 is built from 14 residues. DNA for the CDR3: TGTGCCGGCACTCCATTCTTGGGGGGAGGTGAGCAGTTCTTC. Translated, it gives CAGTPFLGGGEQFF.

The table lists this clonotype with many counts. The rearrangement joins TRBV7-2 to TRBJ2-3; 10 bases map to TRBD2. CDR3 length equals 15 residues. Per germline, CDR1 SGHTA and CDR2 FQGNSA. Trimming cost V 4 bases and J 1 base; bases outside gene matches: 2. The CDR3 DNA sequence: TGTGCCAGCAGCTGGACTAGCGGAGGCACAGATACGCAGTATTTT. It encodes CASSWTSGGTDTQYF.

A word on this clonotype: This may be a read error, as it is one base from a much larger clone. The chain carries TRBV6-5 and TRBJ1-4; unclear D gene. This CDR3 is 16 amino acids long. The germline gives CDR1 MNHEY, CDR2 SVGAGI. CDR3 residues: CANSYSAVTTNEKLFF. CDR3 nucleotide sequence: TGTGCCAACAGTTACTCGGCGGTGACAACTAATGAAAAACTGTTTTTT.

This clonotype was seen at least ten times. The chain employs TRBV5-1 and TRBJ2-4; D is possibly TRBD2 (5 bases). The CDR3 extends over 16 amino acids. The V end lost 3 bases, the J end lost 0 bases, and 13 bases lay between the germline ends. The germline V gene encodes CDR1 SGHRS and CDR2 YFSETQ. The CDR3 DNA is TGCGCCAGCAGCTCCGGACGGGATTTAGCCAAAAACATTCAGTACTTC. Its translation: CASSSGRDLAKNIQYF.

There are many counts of this clonotype. The gene calls are TRBV5-5 and TRBJ2-3; D is unclear. Trimming shortened V by 5 bases and J by 3 bases, and 13 bases separated the two germline ends. Germline CDR1 is SGHKS and CDR2 is YYEKEE (reference sequence). This CDR3 has 14 amino acids. This CDR3 is CASRLDRPTDTQYF. CDR3 nucleotide sequence: TGTGCCAGCAGGCTAGATAGGCCGACAGATACGCAGTATTTT.

This clonotype was seen at least ten times. The chain joins TRBV29-1 to TRBJ1-3, with 8 bases matching TRBD1. Germline CDR1 and CDR2: SQVTM and ANQGSEA. The CDR3 is made up of 17 amino acids. With 6 bases clipped from V and 0 bases from J, the junction kept 13 bases outside the gene matches. The CDR3 loop is CSVLSVQGEYSGNTIYF. In DNA form, the CDR3 reads TGCAGCGTACTCTCCGTACAGGGGGAATACTCTGGAAACACCATATATTTT.

This clonotype was picked up many times. This chain joins TRBV2 and TRBJ2-7; 7 bases are shared with TRBD1. Trimming cost V 6 bases and J 5 bases; bases outside gene matches: 4. Germline CDR1 and CDR2: SNHLY and FYNNEI. This CDR3 contains 12 residues. The CDR3: CASRLQGNEQYF. The DNA for the CDR3 is TGTGCCAGCAGATTACAGGGGAACGAGCAGTACTTC. Using reference TRBV2 and TRBJ2-7 for the parts outside the CDR3, the full variable domain is EPEVTQTPSHQVTQMGQEVILRCVPISNHLYFYWYRQILGQKVEFLVSFYNNEISEKSEIFDDQFSVERPDGSNFTLKIRSTKLEDSAMYFCASRLQGNEQYFGPGTRLTVT.

This clonotype appeared a few times. The J gene is TRBJ2-5, the V gene TRBV7-9, with D possibly being TRBD1 or TRBD2 (5 bases each). The germline V gene encodes CDR1 SEHNR and CDR2 FQNEAQ (reference sequence). The CDR3 has 13 residues. Trimming left V 4 bases short and J 1 base short, with 7 bases between. CDR3 protein: CASSWGTQETQYF. CDR3 sequence (DNA): TGTGCCAGCAGCTGGGGGACCCAAGAGACCCAGTACTTC.

This clonotype was picked up many times. This chain uses TRBV20-1 with TRBJ2-5, with 9 bases that match TRBD2. The CDR3 is 15 residues long. The germline gives CDR1 DFQATT, CDR2 SNEGSKA (reference sequence). J gave up 4 bases and V 6 bases, and 12 bases lay outside the gene matches. Written as DNA, the CDR3 is TGCAGTGCCAGCGAGGCAGCGGGGGGTTTAGAGACCCAGTACTTC. This encodes CSASEAAGGLETQYF.